This T cell receptor beta chain was sequenced in a study of blood T cell repertoires in COVID-19. Study summary: Whether acute or convalescent, the COVID-19 samples came from the United States, Italy and Spain. Nucleic acid was either cDNA or gDNA, and it came from T cells, B-cell-depleted T cells, or PBMCs.

Authors' methods: For nucleated cells, counts were estimated from reference gene primer amplification. TCRdb's copy holds only in-frame clones and misses some; the assay was immunoSEQ multiplex PCR. Clonal size and the V and J genes are those of that table, whereas D and trimming came from the DNA. Of just over 45,000 clones in the sample, around 87% were seen once. The TCR sequence derives from a human donor in a cohort sampled during active COVID-19. The sequenced sample was peripheral blood.

The CDR3 loop reads CASSVGSSGTYNEQFF. The CDR3 DNA reads as TGTGCCAGCAGCGTAGGGAGTAGCGGGACCTACAATGAGCAGTTCTTC. The chain is built from TRBV9 and TRBJ2-1; TRBD2 matches 8 bases. Germline-derived CDR1 and CDR2 are SGDLS and YYNGEE. After removal of 0 bases from V and 2 bases from J, the junction contained 4 bases not matched to a gene. This CDR3 is built from 16 residues.